The T cell receptor (beta chain) described here comes from a study of blood T cell repertoires in COVID-19. Overall study context: PBMCs, B-cell-depleted T cells, or T cells provided the cDNA or gDNA that made up the material.

Germline CDR1 reads SGHRS; CDR2 reads YFSETQ. Trimming took off 4 bases at V and 1 base at J, with 14 bases between the two ends. The CDR3 has 15 amino acids. How the authors handled the data: The assay estimated nucleated cells by amplifying reference gene primers. Profiled with immunoSEQ multiplex PCR; TCRdb holds only in-frame clones, not every one. Clone size and V and J calls were adopted from that table, with D and trimming inferred from the DNA. The sample comprises 310,000 or so clones, approximately 90% of which are singletons, and about 2% rests with the top ten. The chain employs TRBV5-1 and TRBJ2-5; D uncertain. The clonotype comes from a woman between 45 and 60 years old who had recovered from COVID-19. The sample taken for sequencing was peripheral blood. The CDR3 spells CASSPRFGFQETQYF. Here the CDR3 DNA reads TGCGCCAGCAGCCCCCGTTTCGGTTTCCAAGAGACCCAGTACTTC.